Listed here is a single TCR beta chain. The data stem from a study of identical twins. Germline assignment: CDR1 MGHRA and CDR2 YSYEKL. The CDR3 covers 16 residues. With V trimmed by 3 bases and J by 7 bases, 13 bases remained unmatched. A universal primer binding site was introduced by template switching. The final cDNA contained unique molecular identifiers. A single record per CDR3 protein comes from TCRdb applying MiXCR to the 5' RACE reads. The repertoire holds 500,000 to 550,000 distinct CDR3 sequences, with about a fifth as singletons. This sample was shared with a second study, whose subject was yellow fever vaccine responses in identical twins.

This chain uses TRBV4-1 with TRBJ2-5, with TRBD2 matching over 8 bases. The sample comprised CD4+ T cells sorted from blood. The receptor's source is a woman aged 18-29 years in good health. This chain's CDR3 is CASSHLLAAPGGTQYF. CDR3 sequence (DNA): TGCGCCAGCAGCCACCTACTAGCGGCCCCCGGGGGGACCCAGTACTTC.